The TCR beta chain under discussion was sequenced for a study of cytomegalovirus exposure and HLA in healthy donors. Findings of the study overall: Sequencing likely caused a cluster of highly shared sequence variants.

V gave up 4 bases and J gave up 6 bases; unmatched junction bases: 15. Germline loops: CDR1 SGHNT, CDR2 YYREEE (reference sequence). The CDR3 runs 16 residues. A multiplex PCR was run with 60 Vbeta primers and 13 Jbeta primers. The assay was immunoSEQ multiplex PCR, and TCRdb's table has in-frame clones only and misses some. This table holds roughly 150,000 clones, around three quarters found once. A note on this clone: Its antigen remains unidentified.

The TCR comes from a middle-aged man in good health and CMV-seronegative. V is TRBV5-4 and J is TRBJ2-7; 8 bases align to TRBD2. The source material was PBMCs. The CDR3 loop reads CASSLLPSGRVSEQYF. DNA of the CDR3: TGTGCCAGCAGCCTGCTCCCAAGCGGGAGAGTAAGCGAGCAGTACTTC.